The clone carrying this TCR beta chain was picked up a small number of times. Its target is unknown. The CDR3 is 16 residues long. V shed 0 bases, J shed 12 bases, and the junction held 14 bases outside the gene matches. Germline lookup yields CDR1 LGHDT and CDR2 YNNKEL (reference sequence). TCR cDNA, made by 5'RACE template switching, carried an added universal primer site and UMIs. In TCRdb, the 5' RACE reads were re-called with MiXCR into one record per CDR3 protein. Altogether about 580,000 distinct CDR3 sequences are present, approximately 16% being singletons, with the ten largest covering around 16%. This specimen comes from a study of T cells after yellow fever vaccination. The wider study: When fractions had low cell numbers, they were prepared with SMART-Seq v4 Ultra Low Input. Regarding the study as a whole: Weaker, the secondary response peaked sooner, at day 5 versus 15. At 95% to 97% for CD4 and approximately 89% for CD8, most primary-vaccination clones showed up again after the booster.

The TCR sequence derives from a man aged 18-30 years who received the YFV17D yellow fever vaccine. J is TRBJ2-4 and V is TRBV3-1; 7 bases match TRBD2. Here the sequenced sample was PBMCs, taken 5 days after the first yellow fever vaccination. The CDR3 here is CASSQDTVALLAGQYF. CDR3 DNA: TGTGCCAGCAGCCAAGATACGGTTGCTCTGTTAGCGGGTCAGTACTTC.